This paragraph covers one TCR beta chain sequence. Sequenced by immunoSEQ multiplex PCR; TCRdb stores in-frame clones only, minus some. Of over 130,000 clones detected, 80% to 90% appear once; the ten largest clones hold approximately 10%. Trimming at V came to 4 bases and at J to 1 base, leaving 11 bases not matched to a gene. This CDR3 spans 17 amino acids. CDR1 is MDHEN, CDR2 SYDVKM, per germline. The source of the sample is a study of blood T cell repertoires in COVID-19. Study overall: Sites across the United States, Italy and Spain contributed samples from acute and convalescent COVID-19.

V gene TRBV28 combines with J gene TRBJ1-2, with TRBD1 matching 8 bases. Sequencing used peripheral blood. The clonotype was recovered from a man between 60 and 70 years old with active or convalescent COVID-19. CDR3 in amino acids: CASSSPGRTGRNYGYTF. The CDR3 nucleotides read TGTGCCAGCAGTTCACCTGGCCGGACAGGGCGTAACTATGGCTACACCTTC.